A selection of T cell receptor beta chains follows, all from one sample in a study of blood T cell repertoires in COVID-19. Generated by immunoSEQ multiplex PCR, the TCRdb table keeps only in-frame clones and is missing some. The sample has 50,000 to 60,000 clones; 65% to 85% are singletons. Sequencing was performed on peripheral blood. Receptors originate from a man aged 35 to 55 with acute or convalescent COVID-19. Both conserved end residues are part of each CDR3. A D gene is named only where the DNA matches it firmly. Clone sizes are given selectively: once, few, many, or a class where the clone is expanded.

d_call	clone_size	v_call	j_call	cdr3_aa	cdr3_nt
.	.	TRBV15	TRBJ1-2	CATASGDNVIYGYTF	TGTGCCACCGCTTCGGGGGATAACGTTATCTATGGCTACACCTTC
TRBD2	.	TRBV6-5	TRBJ2-6	CASSYGGGSGANVLTF	TGTGCCAGCAGTTACGGGGGGGGCTCTGGGGCCAACGTCCTGACTTTC
.	.	TRBV6-5	TRBJ1-4	CASMAGREKLFF	TGTGCCAGCATGGCAGGGAGGGAAAAACTGTTTTTT
TRBD2	.	TRBV2	TRBJ2-7	CASSQGTSGRWYF	TGTGCCAGCAGCCAAGGGACTAGCGGGAGGTGGTACTTC
.	.	TRBV7-2	TRBJ1-1	CASSYGGNTEAFF	TGTGCCAGCAGCTACGGGGGGAACACTGAAGCTTTCTTT
.	.	TRBV5-1	TRBJ1-1	CASVGGTEAFF	TGCGCCAGCGTCGGGGGCACTGAAGCTTTCTTT
.	.	TRBV7-9	TRBJ1-2	CASSLTGTGYTF	TGTGCCAGCAGCTTAACGGGTACTGGCTACACCTTC
.	few	TRBV2	TRBJ2-7	CASSLTSNEQYF	TGTGCCAGCAGCCTTACTAGCAACGAGCAGTACTTC
.	.	TRBV20-1	TRBJ1-5	CSASEQLPGQPQHF	TGCAGTGCTAGTGAGCAACTACCCGGGCAGCCCCAGCATTTT
TRBD2	.	TRBV29-1	TRBJ2-5	CSVAFGGGKTQYF	TGCAGCGTGGCCTTTGGGGGAGGGAAGACCCAGTACTTC
TRBD1	few	TRBV4-1	TRBJ2-3	CASSQEDRETDTQYF	TGCGCCAGCAGCCAAGAGGACAGGGAAACAGATACGCAGTATTTT
TRBD2	.	TRBV2	TRBJ2-3	CASPGLAGGRTDTQYF	TGTGCCAGCCCGGGACTAGCGGGAGGGCGCACAGATACGCAGTATTTT
.	.	TRBV6-4	TRBJ2-7	CASSELFDEQYF	TGTGCCAGCAGTGAACTATTCGACGAGCAGTACTTC
.	.	TRBV24-1	TRBJ1-2	CATSDTYRAYGYTF	TGTGCCACCAGTGATACATACAGGGCCTATGGCTACACCTTC
TRBD1	.	TRBV5-5	TRBJ1-2	CASSRQQGAYGYTF	TGTGCCAGCAGCAGACAACAGGGGGCCTATGGCTACACCTTC
TRBD1	.	TRBV9	TRBJ2-1	CASSVDGTGYNEQFF	TGTGCCAGCAGCGTAGATGGGACAGGTTACAATGAGCAGTTCTTC
TRBD2	once	TRBV7-6	TRBJ2-1	CASSLIPVAGGPNYNEQFF	TGTGCCAGCAGCTTAATCCCCGTAGCGGGAGGTCCCAACTACAATGAGCAGTTCTTC
.	.	TRBV27	TRBJ1-1	CASKRQVNTEAFF	TGTGCCAGCAAAAGACAGGTGAACACTGAAGCTTTCTTT
TRBD1	.	TRBV11-2	TRBJ1-5	CASSLNPGQREPQHF	TGTGCCAGCAGCTTAAATCCGGGACAGCGAGAGCCCCAGCATTTT